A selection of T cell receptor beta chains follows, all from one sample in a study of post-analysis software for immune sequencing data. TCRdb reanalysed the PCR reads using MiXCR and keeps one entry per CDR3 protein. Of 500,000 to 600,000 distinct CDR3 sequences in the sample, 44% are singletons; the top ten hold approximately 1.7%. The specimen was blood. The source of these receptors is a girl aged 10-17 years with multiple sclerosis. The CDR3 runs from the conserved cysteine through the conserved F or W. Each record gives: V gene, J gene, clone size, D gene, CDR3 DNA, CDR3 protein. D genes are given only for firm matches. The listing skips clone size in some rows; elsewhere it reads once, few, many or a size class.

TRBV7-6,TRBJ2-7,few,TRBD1,TGTGCCAGCAGCGCGCCAGGGGGCTTATTCGAGCAGTACTTC,CASSAPGGLFEQYF
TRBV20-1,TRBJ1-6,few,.,TGCAGTGCCACTCCCGGGACCGGTAATTCACCCCTCCACTTT,CSATPGTGNSPLHF
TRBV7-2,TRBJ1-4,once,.,TGTGCCAGCAGCTCCCTGCCTAATGAGAAACTGTTTTTT,CASSSLPNEKLFF
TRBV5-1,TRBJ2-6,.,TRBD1,TGCGCCAGCAGCCGACAGGGAAGCTCTGGGGCCAACGTCCTGACTTTC,CASSRQGSSGANVLTF
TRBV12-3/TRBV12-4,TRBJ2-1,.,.,TGTGCCAGCAGTTCGCCTCCCGGGACGGCCTACAATGAGCAGTTCTTC,CASSSPPGTAYNEQFF
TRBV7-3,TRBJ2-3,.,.,TGTGCCAGCAGCACCGCTCGGGGGGCGCTCACAGATACGCAGTATTTT,CASSTARGALTDTQYF
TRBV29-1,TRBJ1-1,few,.,TGCAGCGTTGGGAAGGGCGGGGACACTGAAGCTTTCTTT,CSVGKGGDTEAFF
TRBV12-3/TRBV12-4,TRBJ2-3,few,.,TGTGCCAGCAGTCCCGGGACTCCCAACACAGATACGCAGTATTTT,CASSPGTPNTDTQYF
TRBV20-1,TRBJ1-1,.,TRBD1,TGTAGTGCTCCCCCCCACAGGGGGCGGGTCACTGAAGCTTTCTTT,CSAPPHRGRVTEAFF
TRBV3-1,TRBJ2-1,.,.,TGTGCCAGCAGCCAAGGGGGGGATGAGCAGTTCTTC,CASSQGGDEQFF